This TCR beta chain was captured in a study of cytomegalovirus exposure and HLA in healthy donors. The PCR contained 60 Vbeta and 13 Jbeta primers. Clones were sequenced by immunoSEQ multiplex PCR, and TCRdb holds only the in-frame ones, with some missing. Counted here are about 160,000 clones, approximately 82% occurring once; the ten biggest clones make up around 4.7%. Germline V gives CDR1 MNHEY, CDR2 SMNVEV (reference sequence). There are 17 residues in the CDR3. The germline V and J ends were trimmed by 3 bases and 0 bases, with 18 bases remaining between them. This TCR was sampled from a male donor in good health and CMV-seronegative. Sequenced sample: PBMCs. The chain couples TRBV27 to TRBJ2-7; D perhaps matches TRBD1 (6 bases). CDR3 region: CASSLGIGKGDSYEQYF. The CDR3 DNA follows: TGTGCCAGCAGTTTGGGGATCGGGAAGGGGGACTCCTACGAGCAGTACTTC.